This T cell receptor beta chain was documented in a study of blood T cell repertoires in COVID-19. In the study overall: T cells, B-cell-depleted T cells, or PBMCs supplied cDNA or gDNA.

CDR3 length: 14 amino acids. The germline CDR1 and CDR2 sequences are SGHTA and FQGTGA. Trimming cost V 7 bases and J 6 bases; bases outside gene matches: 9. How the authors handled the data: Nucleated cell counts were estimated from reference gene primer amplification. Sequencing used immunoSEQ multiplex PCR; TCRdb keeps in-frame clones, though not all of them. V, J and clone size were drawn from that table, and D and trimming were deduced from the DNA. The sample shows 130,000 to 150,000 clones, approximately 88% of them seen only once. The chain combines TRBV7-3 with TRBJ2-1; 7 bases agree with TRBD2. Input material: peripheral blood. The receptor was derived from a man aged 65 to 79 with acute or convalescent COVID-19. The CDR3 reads CASTGDPSGNEQFF. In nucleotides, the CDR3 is TGTGCCAGCACCGGCGACCCTAGCGGCAATGAGCAGTTCTTC.